This is a list of T cell receptor beta chains from one sample in a study of shared clonotypes between healthy human individuals. Measured with immunoSEQ multiplex PCR; TCRdb has only the in-frame clones, and not every one. The sample has about 2.2 million clones, roughly 95% seen once. Sequenced sample: naive CD8+ T cells from PBMCs. The receptors come from a man younger than 30 in good health. Some clones in this sample may be carry-over from other donors' samples. The CDR3 runs from the conserved cysteine through the conserved F or W. D genes are given only for firm matches. Clone size appears in some rows only: once, few, many, or a class for an expanded clone.

j_gene: TRBJ2-7
v_gene: TRBV7-9
abundance: few
d_gene: NA
CDR3nt: TGTGCCAGCAGCCACGGGTCGTACGAGCAGTACTTC
CDR3aa: CASSHGSYEQYF

j_gene: TRBJ2-5
v_gene: TRBV11-2
abundance: NA
d_gene: NA
CDR3nt: TGTGCCAGCAGCTTAGATCCGGTGACTATGGAAGAGACCCAGTACTTC
CDR3aa: CASSLDPVTMEETQYF

j_gene: TRBJ2-3
v_gene: TRBV5-6
abundance: NA
d_gene: NA
CDR3nt: TGTGCCAGCAGCCTTGTGCGGAACACAGATACGCAGTATTTT
CDR3aa: CASSLVRNTDTQYF

j_gene: TRBJ2-2
v_gene: TRBV9
abundance: NA
d_gene: NA
CDR3nt: TGTGCCAGCAGCGTATCCCGGACGGGAAACACCGGGGAGCTGTTTTTT
CDR3aa: CASSVSRTGNTGELFF

j_gene: TRBJ2-7
v_gene: TRBV11-2
abundance: once
d_gene: TRBD1
CDR3nt: TGTGCCAGCAGCTTACAGGGGGCGAACGAGCAGTACTTC
CDR3aa: CASSLQGANEQYF

j_gene: TRBJ2-7
v_gene: TRBV6-5
abundance: once
d_gene: TRBD1
CDR3nt: TGTGCCAGCACCGGACAGGGAATGAGGGAGCAGTACTTC
CDR3aa: CASTGQGMREQYF

j_gene: TRBJ2-6
v_gene: TRBV6-1
abundance: once
d_gene: NA
CDR3nt: TGTGCCAGCAGTGTTTGTTGCTATGCACAAAGTCGGGCCAACGTCCTGACTTTC
CDR3aa: CASSVCCYAQSRANVLTF

j_gene: TRBJ1-3
v_gene: TRBV15
abundance: NA
d_gene: NA
CDR3nt: TGTGCCACCAGGGAACGAGGAGCTGGAAACACCATATATTTT
CDR3aa: CATRERGAGNTIYF

j_gene: TRBJ1-3
v_gene: TRBV5-4
abundance: NA
d_gene: TRBD1
CDR3nt: TGTGCCAGCAGCCCAGACAGGGGGCCTGGAAACACCATATATTTT
CDR3aa: CASSPDRGPGNTIYF

j_gene: TRBJ2-7
v_gene: TRBV4-1
abundance: NA
d_gene: NA
CDR3nt: TGCGCCAGCAGCCTAGGGGGTAATCCCTACGAGCAGTACTTC
CDR3aa: CASSLGGNPYEQYF

j_gene: TRBJ2-3
v_gene: TRBV11-1
abundance: NA
d_gene: NA
CDR3nt: TGTGCCAGCAAGGGGGATACGCAGTATTTT
CDR3aa: CASKGDTQYF

j_gene: TRBJ2-7
v_gene: TRBV7-2
abundance: NA
d_gene: NA
CDR3nt: TGTGCCAGCAGCTATACCTACTACGAGCAGTACTTC
CDR3aa: CASSYTYYEQYF

j_gene: TRBJ2-3
v_gene: TRBV11-2
abundance: NA
d_gene: NA
CDR3nt: TGTGCCAGCAGTAGACTTACGCAGTATTTT
CDR3aa: CASSRLTQYF

j_gene: TRBJ2-5
v_gene: TRBV7-2
abundance: NA
d_gene: TRBD2
CDR3nt: TGTGCCAGCAGCTACTCCCCTAGCGGGAGGGCCGAGACCCAGTACTTC
CDR3aa: CASSYSPSGRAETQYF

j_gene: TRBJ1-1
v_gene: TRBV28
abundance: NA
d_gene: NA
CDR3nt: TGTGCCAGCAGTTTCGGGCAGCTAAACACTGAAGCTTTCTTT
CDR3aa: CASSFGQLNTEAFF

j_gene: TRBJ2-1
v_gene: TRBV6-5
abundance: NA
d_gene: NA
CDR3nt: TGTGCCAGCAGTTACTCCTATAACAATGAGCAGTTCTTC
CDR3aa: CASSYSYNNEQFF

j_gene: TRBJ1-5
v_gene: TRBV27
abundance: NA
d_gene: NA
CDR3nt: TGTGCCAGCAGTTTCGGCGGAGCCAATCAGCCCCAGCATTTT
CDR3aa: CASSFGGANQPQHF

j_gene: TRBJ2-2
v_gene: TRBV27
abundance: NA
d_gene: TRBD1
CDR3nt: TGTGCCAGCAGGCCGGGACAGGGGGCCTTAGGGGAGCTGTTTTTT
CDR3aa: CASRPGQGALGELFF

j_gene: TRBJ2-7
v_gene: TRBV4-3
abundance: NA
d_gene: NA
CDR3nt: TGCGCCAGCAGCCAAGCTACTACCCCGGATCGAGGCGAGCAGTACTTC
CDR3aa: CASSQATTPDRGEQYF

j_gene: TRBJ2-7
v_gene: TRBV4-1
abundance: NA
d_gene: NA
CDR3nt: TGCGCCAGCAGCCAAGTTGAGGCCGCTCCCGGGAGAGACTCCTACGAGCAGTACTTC
CDR3aa: CASSQVEAAPGRDSYEQYF

j_gene: TRBJ1-2
v_gene: TRBV11-2
abundance: NA
d_gene: TRBD1
CDR3nt: TGTGCCAGCAGCCCTCGACAGGGGCACGGCTACACCTTC
CDR3aa: CASSPRQGHGYTF

j_gene: TRBJ2-1
v_gene: TRBV7-9
abundance: few
d_gene: NA
CDR3nt: TGTGCCAGCAGCCCATACAATGAGCAGTTCTTC
CDR3aa: CASSPYNEQFF

j_gene: TRBJ2-1
v_gene: TRBV4-1
abundance: NA
d_gene: TRBD1
CDR3nt: TGCGCCAGCAGCCCCGGACAGGGCCCCTACAATGAGCAGTTCTTC
CDR3aa: CASSPGQGPYNEQFF

j_gene: TRBJ2-7
v_gene: TRBV19
abundance: NA
d_gene: NA
CDR3nt: TGTGCCAGTAGTATTCGGCTGACGACTACCTACGAGCAGTACTTC
CDR3aa: CASSIRLTTTYEQYF

j_gene: TRBJ1-5
v_gene: TRBV27
abundance: NA
d_gene: NA
CDR3nt: TGTGCCAGCAGTTTATTCTTCAATCAGCCCCAGCATTTT
CDR3aa: CASSLFFNQPQHF

j_gene: TRBJ2-3
v_gene: TRBV29-1
abundance: NA
d_gene: NA
CDR3nt: TGCAGCGTCCTCCCGTGGGGGGTTGGTGAAATAAATACGCAGTATTTT
CDR3aa: CSVLPWGVGEINTQYF

j_gene: TRBJ2-3
v_gene: TRBV7-9
abundance: NA
d_gene: TRBD1
CDR3nt: TGTGCCAGCAGCCGACCATCAACAGGGGATCCAGATACGCAGTATTTT
CDR3aa: CASSRPSTGDPDTQYF

j_gene: TRBJ1-2
v_gene: TRBV25-1
abundance: NA
d_gene: NA
CDR3nt: TGTGCCAGCAGTGAATTAGGAGTATACTATGGCTACACCTTC
CDR3aa: CASSELGVYYGYTF

j_gene: TRBJ1-5
v_gene: TRBV19
abundance: NA
d_gene: NA
CDR3nt: TGTGCCAGTAGTATAATAATGGAGGCTGAGCCCCAGCATTTT
CDR3aa: CASSIIMEAEPQHF

j_gene: TRBJ2-7
v_gene: TRBV7-8
abundance: NA
d_gene: TRBD2
CDR3nt: TGTGCCAGCAGCTTAGCTGCTAGCGGACACTACGAGCAGTACTTC
CDR3aa: CASSLAASGHYEQYF

j_gene: TRBJ1-1
v_gene: TRBV2
abundance: NA
d_gene: NA
CDR3nt: TGTGCCAGCAGTGATTGGAAGGGACCGAACACTGAAGCTTTCTTT
CDR3aa: CASSDWKGPNTEAFF

j_gene: TRBJ1-5
v_gene: TRBV27
abundance: NA
d_gene: TRBD1
CDR3nt: TGTGCCAGCAGTCCGACAGGGATCTACGGTAGCAATCAGCCCCAGCATTTT
CDR3aa: CASSPTGIYGSNQPQHF

j_gene: TRBJ2-7
v_gene: TRBV6-5
abundance: NA
d_gene: TRBD1
CDR3nt: TGTGCCAGCAGTTTAAGCGGGACAGGGTTCTCCTACGAGCAGTACTTC
CDR3aa: CASSLSGTGFSYEQYF

j_gene: TRBJ2-7
v_gene: TRBV7-6
abundance: NA
d_gene: TRBD2
CDR3nt: TGTGCCAGCAGCTTAGGCGGGAGACCCTACGAGCAGTACTTC
CDR3aa: CASSLGGRPYEQYF

j_gene: TRBJ1-1
v_gene: TRBV4-3
abundance: once
d_gene: NA
CDR3nt: TGCGCCAGCAGCCAAGGTACGGCGGGGAACACTGAAGCTTTCTTT
CDR3aa: CASSQGTAGNTEAFF

j_gene: TRBJ1-5
v_gene: TRBV15
abundance: NA
d_gene: NA
CDR3nt: TGTGCCACCAGCAGACCCCGGGGGGGGCACGGTCAGCCCCAGCATTTT
CDR3aa: CATSRPRGGHGQPQHF

j_gene: TRBJ2-1
v_gene: TRBV7-2
abundance: NA
d_gene: TRBD2
CDR3nt: TGTGCCAGCAGCTTAGGCAAAAATCTAGCGGGAGTCCTGGATGAGCAGTTCTTC
CDR3aa: CASSLGKNLAGVLDEQFF

j_gene: TRBJ2-1
v_gene: TRBV9
abundance: NA
d_gene: NA
CDR3nt: TGTGCCAGCAGCCCGGGGGGCGGGGCCTACAATGAGCAGTTCTTC
CDR3aa: CASSPGGGAYNEQFF

j_gene: TRBJ2-7
v_gene: TRBV30
abundance: once
d_gene: TRBD1
CDR3nt: TGTGCCTGGAGTTTAGGACAGGGGGACGAGCAGTACTTC
CDR3aa: CAWSLGQGDEQYF

j_gene: TRBJ1-2
v_gene: TRBV27
abundance: NA
d_gene: NA
CDR3nt: TGTGCCAGCAGACCTGACAGGATGGATGGCTACACCTTC
CDR3aa: CASRPDRMDGYTF

j_gene: TRBJ2-5
v_gene: TRBV6-6
abundance: NA
d_gene: NA
CDR3nt: TGTGCCAGCAGTTCTAGGGGCTCGTCAGAGACCCAGTACTTC
CDR3aa: CASSSRGSSETQYF

j_gene: TRBJ2-7
v_gene: TRBV4-1
abundance: once
d_gene: TRBD2
CDR3nt: TGCGCCAGCAGCCAAACCAAGACTAGCGGGAGGGCCGTAGGGGTTAGCGAGCAGTACTTC
CDR3aa: CASSQTKTSGRAVGVSEQYF